This TCR beta chain was recovered during a study of blood T cell repertoires in COVID-19. Looking at the study overall: Nucleic acid was either cDNA or gDNA, and it came from T cells, B-cell-depleted T cells, or PBMCs.

From germline, CDR1 is SGHTA and CDR2 FQGNSA. Trimming took 8 bases from V and 1 from J; bases not matched to a gene: 10. This CDR3 region has 15 residues. Here immunoSEQ multiplex PCR was the method, and the copy in TCRdb shows in-frame clones only, minus some. Found here are over 200,000 clones, about 90% of them singletons; the top ten hold roughly 1.2%. Across under 25 US areas, participants ranged in age from about 18 to 89 years. The sample taken for sequencing was PBMCs or T cells enriched from blood (not recorded which). V usage is TRBV7-2 and J usage is TRBJ1-1, with TRBD1 matching over 7 bases. The TCR sequence derives from a human donor in a cohort exposed to, infected with or recovered from COVID-19 (not recorded which). The donor label of this sample is uncertain. The CDR3 protein is CASQPPPGGNTEAFF. CDR3 DNA: TGTGCCAGCCAACCACCTCCAGGGGGGAACACTGAAGCTTTCTTT.